This T cell receptor beta chain was identified during a study of T cell responses to AZD1222 COVID-19 vaccine. About the research overall: Analyses pooled second doses at about 4 or about 12 weeks. Study findings and constraints: Unmutated regions of variants are reportedly targeted by nearly half of spike-specific TCRs. In all cases, repertoires were sampled only after the peak T cell response.

Losses at the gene ends were 0 bases for V and 3 bases for J; bases not matched to a gene: 8. Germline CDR1 and CDR2: GTSNPN and SVGIG (reference sequence). This CDR3 spans 17 amino acids. Concerning this clone itself: Its antigen is not known.

TCRdb's table, derived via immunoSEQ multiplex PCR, lists solely in-frame clones and lacks some. The sample lists 90,000 to 150,000 clones; less than 90% were seen once. This chain connects TRBV30 to TRBJ2-3, with TRBD1 matching 11 bases. The source of this sequence is an adult in good health. Sample: peripheral blood, taken on day 0 of AZD1222 vaccination. CDR3 bases: TGTGCCTGGAGTGTTGGACAGGGGGCCGGGAGGACAGATACGCAGTATTTT. It codes for CAWSVGQGAGRTDTQYF. Based on the CDR3 plus reference TRBV30 and TRBJ2-3, the full variable domain is SQTIHQWPATLVQPVGSPLSLECTVEGTSNPNLYWYRQAAGRGLQLLFYSVGIGQISSEVPQNLSASRPQDRQFILSSKKLLLSDSGFYLCAWSVGQGAGRTDTQYFGPGTRLTVL.